Shown below are 8 T cell receptor beta chains from a single sample sequenced in a study of T-cell reconstitution after alpha-beta-depleted transplantation in children. The library targeted TCRbeta and was prepared with unique molecular identifiers. TCRdb reanalysed the PCR reads using MiXCR and keeps one entry per CDR3 protein. The sample contains hundreds of thousands of distinct CDR3 sequences, under 20% of which appear only once. The sample was PBMCs, mostly from graft donor cells, taken 360 days after TCRalphabeta/CD19-depleted stem cell transplant. Receptors originate from a male patient between 10 and 17 years old who had a stem cell transplant for acute lymphoblastic leukemia, so the T cells may come from the graft donor.

This clonotype has more than one count but fewer than ten. The rearrangement uses TRBV20-1 and TRBJ2-7, with unresolved D. There are 14 residues in the CDR3. Germline CDR1 and CDR2: DFQATT and SNEGSKA (reference sequence). V was pared by 4 bases and J by 7 bases, with 20 bases between. CDR3 nucleotides: TGCAGTGCTAAGTTCGAGCTCCAATATCGGGAGCAGTACTTC. Translation gives CSAKFELQYREQYF.

The V gene is TRBV29-1, the J gene TRBJ2-1, with D uncertain. V shed 5 bases and J shed 7 bases, with 3 bases lying between them. The CDR3 covers 9 residues. Germline V gene sequence: CDR1 SQVTM, CDR2 ANQGSEA. Here the CDR3 DNA reads TGCAGCGTTAATAATGAGCAGTTCTTC. Its translation is CSVNNEQFF.

This clonotype was seen a handful of times. V is TRBV5-4 and J is TRBJ2-1; TRBD2 agrees at 14 bases. Per the germline V gene, CDR1 is SGHNT and CDR2 is YYREEE (reference sequence). With 0 bases clipped from V and 5 bases from J, the junction kept 19 bases outside the gene matches. The CDR3 has 22 residues. The CDR3 nucleotides read TGTGCCAGCAGCTTGGGGGGCCGAGGACTAGCGGGAGGACCACACTGGGACAATGAGCAGTTCTTC. Translating it yields CASSLGGRGLAGGPHWDNEQFF.

This rearrangement joins TRBV6-1 to TRBJ2-6; perhaps TRBD2 as D (5 bases). The V gene lost 7 bases and the J gene lost 0 bases, with 10 bases spanning the gap. The CDR3 runs 15 residues. Germline CDR1 MNHNS, CDR2 SASEGT. CDR3 sequence reads: CASTGGISGANVLTF. Here the CDR3 DNA reads TGTGCCAGCACAGGAGGAATCTCTGGGGCCAACGTCCTGACTTTC.

The chain links TRBV20-1 to TRBJ2-2, with D maybe TRBD2 (6 bases). Germline CDR1 DFQATT, CDR2 SNEGSKA (reference sequence). The CDR3 contains 16 residues. V was trimmed by 0 bases and J by 4 bases, leaving 15 bases between them. CDR3 protein: CSARDLREWGTGELFF. The CDR3 bases are TGCAGTGCTAGAGATCTCCGGGAGTGGGGCACCGGGGAGCTGTTTTTT.

This clonotype was seen more than once but under ten times. The chain uses TRBV7-9 and TRBJ2-7, with D unclear. V lost 4 bases to trimming and J lost 4 bases, with 14 bases between them. This CDR3 spans 14 amino acids. Germline V lookup: CDR1 SEHNR, CDR2 FQNEAQ (reference sequence). DNA for the CDR3: TGTGCCAGCAGCTCAACCAACTACTTATACGAGCAGTACTTC. Protein product: CASSSTNYLYEQYF.

The chain carries TRBV7-9 and TRBJ2-7; 8 nucleotides match TRBD1. After removal of 1 base from V and 6 bases from J, the junction contained 8 bases not matched to a gene. The CDR3 contains 15 residues. Germline V gene lookup returns CDR1 SEHNR and CDR2 FQNEAQ (reference sequence). DNA of the CDR3: TGTGCCAGCAGCTTAGGACAGGGGCAGAGGCTCGAGCAGTACTTC. This gives the protein CASSLGQGQRLEQYF. The full variable domain, rest sourced from reference TRBV7-9 and TRBJ2-7, is DTGVSQNPRHKITKRGQNVTFRCDPISEHNRLYWYRQTLGQGPEFLTYFQNEAQLEKSRLLSDRFSAERPKGSFSTLEIQRTEQGDSAMYLCASSLGQGQRLEQYFGPGTRLTVT.

The table lists this clonotype with a few counts. Here the CDR3 DNA reads TGTGCCAGCAGCTTAGAGTCAGCGGGCGGTGGGGGATACGAGCAGTACTTC. Translating it yields CASSLESAGGGGYEQYF. The V gene is TRBV7-6, the J gene TRBJ2-7; possibly TRBD2 for D (6 bases). Germline-derived CDR1 and CDR2 are SGHVS and FNYEAQ. The CDR3 is 17 residues long. V lost 1 base and J lost 4, with 20 bases in between.